This TCR beta chain originates from a study of human T cells and chemical hapten exposure. Study-wide results and limits: The number of TCRs above 1 in 1000 frequency did not change after DPC sensitization.

Germline CDR1 MDHEN, CDR2 SYDVKM. V trimming: 4 bases; J trimming: 6 bases; junction bases outside the gene matches: 4. The CDR3 has 14 amino acids. The time point denotes: healthy volunteer bleed at 2 weeks. Total RNA was extracted from unfractionated whole blood. TCRdb ran MiXCR on the RACE reads and lists one entry per CDR3 protein. Among 25,000 to 35,000 distinct CDR3 sequences listed, 7.4% were seen once. This clonotype came up many times. The antigen is undetermined. The specimen sequenced was whole blood. The chain uses TRBV28 and TRBJ2-1; 9 nucleotides match TRBD2. The source is a human donor in good health. Some clones in this sample may be carry-over from other donors' samples. The CDR3: CASSSGSGSNEQFF. In DNA form, the CDR3 reads TGTGCCAGCAGTTCCGGTAGCGGGAGCAATGAGCAGTTCTTC.